This T cell receptor (beta chain) is drawn from a study of OX40 agonist ivuxolimab in advanced cancers. Germline CDR1 is MDHEN and CDR2 is SYDVKM. CDR3 length: 15 amino acids. Trimming stripped 8 bases from V and 0 bases from J, with 17 bases between. TCRdb keeps only in-frame clones here, not all; method: immunoSEQ multiplex PCR. Among more than 65,000 clones listed, around 90% were seen once. Collection of blood occurred at baseline, at cycle 4 day 1, and at cycle 7 day 1. V and J are TRBV28 and TRBJ2-7; D may be TRBD1 or TRBD2 (6 bases each). The sequencing here drew on CD4+ or CD8+ T cells sorted from blood, taken in a trial of the OX40 agonist ivuxolimab. The sequence came from an adult with an advanced solid tumor such as melanoma, head and neck, liver or kidney cancer. The CDR3: CASALGGRSSYEQYF. CDR3 nucleotides: TGTGCCAGCGCGCTGGGGGGCCGGAGCTCCTACGAGCAGTACTTC.